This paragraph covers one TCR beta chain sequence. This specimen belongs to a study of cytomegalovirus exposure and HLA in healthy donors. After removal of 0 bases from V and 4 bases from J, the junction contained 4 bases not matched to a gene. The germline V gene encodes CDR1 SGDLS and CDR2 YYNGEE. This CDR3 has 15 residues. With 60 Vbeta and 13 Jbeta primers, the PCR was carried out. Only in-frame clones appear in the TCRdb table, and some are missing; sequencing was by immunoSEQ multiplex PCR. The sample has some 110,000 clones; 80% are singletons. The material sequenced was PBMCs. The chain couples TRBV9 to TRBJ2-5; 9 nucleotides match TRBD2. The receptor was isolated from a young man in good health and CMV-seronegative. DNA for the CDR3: TGTGCCAGCAGCGTAGGCGGCGGGGGGGGAGAGACCCAGTACTTC. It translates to CASSVGGGGGETQYF.